The rows below give T cell receptor beta chains drawn from one sample of a study of blood T cell repertoires in COVID-19. The table came from immunoSEQ multiplex PCR; TCRdb's copy has only in-frame clones and leaves some out. The table lists 95,000 to 110,000 clones, 65% to 90% of them singletons. Sequenced input: peripheral blood. The receptors shown here come from a man in his sixties with acute or convalescent COVID-19. CDR3s include the opening cysteine and the closing phenylalanine or tryptophan. Fields, in order: J gene, clone size, D gene, V gene, CDR3 DNA, CDR3 protein. D genes are given only for firm matches. Some rows mark clone size as missing; the rest say once, few, many or name a class of expanded clone.

J: TRBJ2-5; size: NA; D: NA; V: TRBV30; DNA: TGTGCCTGGAGTGGAAGGGGATGGGAGACCCAGTACTTC; CDR3: CAWSGRGWETQYF
J: TRBJ1-2; size: once; D: TRBD1; V: TRBV29-1; DNA: TGCAGCGTTGAAAGGACAGGCAACTATGGCTACACCTTC; CDR3: CSVERTGNYGYTF
J: TRBJ1-2; size: NA; D: TRBD1; V: TRBV7-9; DNA: TGTGCCAGCAACCAAGACAGGGGCTATGGCTACACCTTC; CDR3: CASNQDRGYGYTF
J: TRBJ2-1; size: NA; D: NA; V: TRBV3-1/TRBV3-2; DNA: TGTGCCAGCAGCCTTAACAGGGCCAATGAGCAGTTCTTC; CDR3: CASSLNRANEQFF
J: TRBJ1-5; size: NA; D: NA; V: TRBV5-4; DNA: TGTGCCACGGGCTCGGGGGGCGGCAATCAGCCCCAGCATTTT; CDR3: CATGSGGGNQPQHF
J: TRBJ2-7; size: NA; D: TRBD2; V: TRBV28; DNA: TGTGCCAGCAGTTCTAGCGGGAGCTTTGCCTACGAGCAGTACTTC; CDR3: CASSSSGSFAYEQYF
J: TRBJ2-3; size: few; D: TRBD2; V: TRBV2; DNA: TGTGCCAGAGTCAGGGAGGGATCCGCAGATACGCAGTATTTT; CDR3: CARVREGSADTQYF
J: TRBJ1-2; size: NA; D: NA; V: TRBV28; DNA: TGTGCCAGCAGTAGACAAAACTATGGCTACACCTTC; CDR3: CASSRQNYGYTF
J: TRBJ2-1; size: NA; D: TRBD1; V: TRBV19; DNA: TGTGCCAGTAGTCCCCCGGGACAGGGATCCAATGAGCAGTTCTTC; CDR3: CASSPPGQGSNEQFF
J: TRBJ1-4; size: once; D: TRBD1; V: TRBV5-1; DNA: TGCGCCAGCAGCTTGGCCGGACAGGGGGTTAATGAAAAACTGTTTTTT; CDR3: CASSLAGQGVNEKLFF
J: TRBJ1-5; size: once; D: NA; V: TRBV28; DNA: TGTGCCAGCAGTTTTCCCATGGCCCATCAGCCCCAGCATTTT; CDR3: CASSFPMAHQPQHF
J: TRBJ2-1; size: NA; D: NA; V: TRBV30; DNA: TGTGCCTGGAGTGTAACCGGCTACAATGAGCAGTTCTTC; CDR3: CAWSVTGYNEQFF
J: TRBJ2-1; size: NA; D: NA; V: TRBV7-3; DNA: TGTGCCAGCAGCTTAAATGGGCGGGGCCTGTCCAATGAGCAGTTCTTC; CDR3: CASSLNGRGLSNEQFF
J: TRBJ2-2; size: NA; D: TRBD2; V: TRBV27; DNA: TGTGCCAGCAGTTCCCCCAATAGCGGGAGTTCGGAGCTGTTTTTT; CDR3: CASSSPNSGSSELFF
J: TRBJ2-7; size: NA; D: NA; V: TRBV24-1; DNA: TGTGCCACCAGTGTCGGACACAACTACGAGCAGTACTTC; CDR3: CATSVGHNYEQYF
J: TRBJ1-1; size: NA; D: TRBD1; V: TRBV5-1; DNA: TGCGCCAGCAGCTCCCAGGGGGTTTGGACTGAAGCTTTCTTT; CDR3: CASSSQGVWTEAFF
J: TRBJ2-5; size: NA; D: NA; V: TRBV5-1; DNA: TGCGCCAGCAGCCCCCAAAACCAAGAGACCCAGTACTTC; CDR3: CASSPQNQETQYF
J: TRBJ2-2; size: NA; D: NA; V: TRBV13; DNA: TGTGCCAGCAGCTTAGGATTGGCAGCGAACACCGGGGAGCTGTTTTTT; CDR3: CASSLGLAANTGELFF
J: TRBJ2-7; size: NA; D: TRBD2; V: TRBV10-3; DNA: TGTGCCATCAGTGGGGGCCGCGGGAGGGCCGGGGAGCAGTACTTC; CDR3: CAISGGRGRAGEQYF
J: TRBJ2-3; size: NA; D: TRBD1; V: TRBV2; DNA: TGTGCCAGCAGTGACCGGGACAGGGGAGGCACAGATACGCAGTATTTT; CDR3: CASSDRDRGGTDTQYF
J: TRBJ1-5; size: NA; D: NA; V: TRBV7-2; DNA: TGTGCCAGCAGCTTAGCGGGGCCCCTCAATCAGCCCCAGCATTTT; CDR3: CASSLAGPLNQPQHF
J: TRBJ2-1; size: few; D: TRBD1; V: TRBV4-2; DNA: TGTGCCAGCAGCCATAACAGGGGGTCAAATGAGCAGTTCTTC; CDR3: CASSHNRGSNEQFF
J: TRBJ1-2; size: NA; D: NA; V: TRBV18; DNA: TGTGCCAGCTCACCCTCAGGCGATGGCTACACCTTC; CDR3: CASSPSGDGYTF
J: TRBJ2-3; size: NA; D: NA; V: TRBV11-2; DNA: TGTGCCAGCAGCACCCGTCCCAGGGACACAACAGATACGCAGTATTTT; CDR3: CASSTRPRDTTDTQYF
J: TRBJ1-2; size: NA; D: NA; V: TRBV10-3; DNA: TGTGCCATCAGTGAGGCTACTAGCTATGGCTACACCTTC; CDR3: CAISEATSYGYTF
J: TRBJ2-7; size: once; D: NA; V: TRBV11-1; DNA: TGTGCCAGCAGCTTAGCGAGACAGGAGCAGTACTTC; CDR3: CASSLARQEQYF
J: TRBJ2-1; size: NA; D: TRBD2; V: TRBV27; DNA: TGTGCCAGCAGCATAGCGGGAGTGAAGGGCAATGAGCAGTTCTTC; CDR3: CASSIAGVKGNEQFF
J: TRBJ2-1; size: NA; D: TRBD2; V: TRBV18; DNA: TGTGCCAGCTCACCATCGGGACTAGCGGGATACAATGAGCAGTTCTTC; CDR3: CASSPSGLAGYNEQFF
J: TRBJ2-7; size: NA; D: NA; V: TRBV7-2; DNA: TGTGCCAGCAGCCCCGGACATGACTCCTACGAGCAGTACTTC; CDR3: CASSPGHDSYEQYF
J: TRBJ1-2; size: once; D: NA; V: TRBV30; DNA: TGTGCCTGGAGTGTAAGGCAGGCGGGCGGCTACACCTTC; CDR3: CAWSVRQAGGYTF
J: TRBJ1-1; size: NA; D: NA; V: TRBV7-9; DNA: TGTGCCAGCAGGCGGGACCTTGTGAACACTGAAGCTTTCTTT; CDR3: CASRRDLVNTEAFF
J: TRBJ1-1; size: NA; D: TRBD1; V: TRBV19; DNA: TGTGCCAGTTTCCTACCAGGGACAGCGAACACTGAAGCTTTCTTT; CDR3: CASFLPGTANTEAFF
J: TRBJ1-6; size: NA; D: NA; V: TRBV2; DNA: TGTGCCAGCAGTATCCAGGGTGCAGATAATTCACCCCTCCACTTT; CDR3: CASSIQGADNSPLHF
J: TRBJ1-1; size: NA; D: TRBD1; V: TRBV5-5; DNA: TGTGCCAGCAGCTTGGAGGGACAGAAGAACACTGAAGCTTTCTTT; CDR3: CASSLEGQKNTEAFF
J: TRBJ2-3; size: once; D: NA; V: TRBV24-1; DNA: TGTGCCACCAGTGACCGGACAACAAACACAGATACGCAGTATTTT; CDR3: CATSDRTTNTDTQYF
J: TRBJ2-3; size: NA; D: TRBD1; V: TRBV30; DNA: TGTGCCTGGAGTGTTCACCTCGGGACAGGGGTTTCAGATACGCAGTATTTT; CDR3: CAWSVHLGTGVSDTQYF
J: TRBJ2-7; size: NA; D: NA; V: TRBV11-1; DNA: TGTGCCAGCAGTCTCTTCCGGGACGAGCAGTACTTC; CDR3: CASSLFRDEQYF
J: TRBJ1-5; size: NA; D: NA; V: TRBV11-2; DNA: TGTGCCAGCAGCTTAGGAGGCAGGGGAGGGCAGCCCCAGCATTTT; CDR3: CASSLGGRGGQPQHF
J: TRBJ1-6; size: NA; D: TRBD1; V: TRBV14; DNA: TGTGCCAGCAGCCAAGCGACAGGGATAGCCAATTCACCCCTCCACTTT; CDR3: CASSQATGIANSPLHF
J: TRBJ1-1; size: NA; D: NA; V: TRBV27; DNA: TGTGCCAGCAGTTTATATGTGCAGGGGAACACTGAAGCTTTCTTT; CDR3: CASSLYVQGNTEAFF
J: TRBJ1-1; size: few; D: TRBD1; V: TRBV11-3; DNA: TGTGCCAGCAGCTTAGGGGGGACAGGGGGAGTGAACACTGAAGCTTTCTTT; CDR3: CASSLGGTGGVNTEAFF
J: TRBJ1-2; size: NA; D: NA; V: TRBV28; DNA: TGTGCCAGCAGTTCTCCCGTGGCAGATCCTAACTATGGCTACACCTTC; CDR3: CASSSPVADPNYGYTF
J: TRBJ2-3; size: NA; D: TRBD1; V: TRBV29-1; DNA: TGCAGCGTTGGACAGGGGAAAGCAGATACGCAGTATTTT; CDR3: CSVGQGKADTQYF
J: TRBJ1-1; size: NA; D: NA; V: TRBV7-8; DNA: TGTGCCAGCAGCTTAGGGCAGAACACTGAAGCTTTCTTT; CDR3: CASSLGQNTEAFF
J: TRBJ1-1; size: NA; D: NA; V: TRBV5-1; DNA: TGCGCCAGCAGCCTTTGGACGGGAAACACTGAAGCTTTCTTT; CDR3: CASSLWTGNTEAFF
J: TRBJ2-1; size: NA; D: TRBD2; V: TRBV9; DNA: TGTGCCAGCAGCGTCCTATCTACTAGCGATGAGCAGTTCTTC; CDR3: CASSVLSTSDEQFF
J: TRBJ2-1; size: few; D: TRBD2; V: TRBV7-2; DNA: TGTGCCAGCAGCCCCCGAGCTAGCGGGAGAGAACACAATGAGCAGTTCTTC; CDR3: CASSPRASGREHNEQFF
J: TRBJ2-5; size: NA; D: TRBD1; V: TRBV5-6; DNA: TGTGCCAGCAGCTTGGACCGGGACAGGGGCCACCCTGCGGAGACCCAGTACTTC; CDR3: CASSLDRDRGHPAETQYF
J: TRBJ1-1; size: NA; D: NA; V: TRBV9; DNA: TGTGCCAGCAGCGTAGGTGGTGGGGGCCCTGAAGCTTTCTTT; CDR3: CASSVGGGGPEAFF
J: TRBJ1-6; size: once; D: NA; V: TRBV28; DNA: TGTGCCAGCCGACAGGACCGAAATTCACCCCTCCACTTT; CDR3: CASRQDRNSPLHF
J: TRBJ2-5; size: NA; D: TRBD1; V: TRBV7-8; DNA: TGTGCCAGCAGCTTGGGACAGGGGTGGGAGACCCAGTACTTC; CDR3: CASSLGQGWETQYF
J: TRBJ2-2; size: NA; D: TRBD2; V: TRBV24-1; DNA: TGTGCCACCAGTGACCTACTAGCGGGAGGGAACACCGGGGAGCTGTTTTTT; CDR3: CATSDLLAGGNTGELFF